The clone carrying this T cell receptor (beta chain) has more than one count but fewer than ten. The antigen is undetermined. The same CDR3 also results from other DNA sequences found in this sample. This CDR3 is built from 12 residues. Trimming left V 2 bases short and J 0 bases short, with 0 bases between. CDR1 is MRHNA, CDR2 SNTAGT, per germline. The sample comes from a study of beta chain features in type 1 diabetes. Study results and caveats: When Type 1 diabetes patients were examined, their TCRB CDR3s proved moderately but significantly shorter in all four CD4+ subsets. Compared with healthy donors, patients appeared to share more similar naive, central memory and regulatory TCRB repertoires.

Sequencing targeted expressed TCRB transcripts, as all isolated RNA had been reverse transcribed. Repertoires were generated with immunoSEQ multiplex PCR, while TCRdb's copy carries only in-frame clones and drops some. Among 550,000 to 850,000 clones, under 15% were seen once, and the ten largest hold approximately 0.021%. Cell sorting via CD45RO/CCR7/CD25/CD127/CD95/CD27 was performed to obtain CD4+ naive, central memory, regulatory and stem cell-like memory cells. Sequencing used naive CD4+ T cells from blood. This sequence joins TRBV6-4 and TRBJ2-3; no clear D. The receptor was isolated from a young man with type 1 diabetes. The CDR3 DNA sequence: TGTGCCAGCAGTGACAGCACAGATACGCAGTATTTT. Translating it yields CASSDSTDTQYF.